This passage covers 21 T cell receptor beta chains from one sample sequenced in a study of early T cells in non-severe SARS-CoV-2 infection. Each CDR3 protein gets one entry after TCRdb re-called the 5' RACE reads with MiXCR. Counted here are some 62,000 distinct CDR3 sequences, approximately 9.3% occurring once; the ten biggest clones make up 0.95% to 1.5%. Sequencing was carried out using whole blood. These receptors came from an adult who was a healthcare worker with PCR-confirmed SARS-CoV-2 infection or an uninfected control (not recorded which).

The chain carries TRBV10-2 and TRBJ2-3; D is unresolved. In germline, CDR1 is WSHSY, CDR2 SAAADI. This CDR3 region has 11 residues. V lost 7 bases, J lost 4 bases, and 6 bases lay in between. The chain's CDR3 is CASMVADTQYF. The CDR3, as DNA: TGCGCCAGCATGGTTGCAGATACGCAGTATTTT.

The sample holds many counts of this clonotype. This rearrangement joins TRBV2 to TRBJ2-7, with D possibly being TRBD2 (6 bases). V gave up 6 bases and J gave up 7 bases, with 19 bases separating them. Germline values: CDR1 SNHLY, CDR2 FYNNEI. This CDR3 region has 14 residues. The CDR3 region is CASRRTGTAGEQYV. DNA of the CDR3: TGTGCCAGCAGACGGACCGGGACTGCGGGTGAGCAGTACGTC.

In this sample, this clonotype turned up a few times. This sequence joins TRBV6-5 and TRBJ1-2; D ambiguous. The length of the CDR3 is 14 residues. The V and J ends lost 0 bases and 3 bases respectively, with 8 bases between them. Germline assignment: CDR1 MNHEY and CDR2 SVGAGI. This chain's CDR3 is CASSYSYRDYGYTF. CDR3 nucleotide sequence: TGTGCCAGCAGTTACTCGTACCGGGACTATGGCTACACCTTC.

This clonotype was found many times. This chain uses TRBV2 with TRBJ1-2, with no clear D. V was trimmed by 7 bases and J by 3 bases, leaving 9 bases between them. This CDR3 has 12 residues. Germline CDR1 is SNHLY and CDR2 is FYNNEI. This chain's CDR3 is CASTISDYGYTF. The CDR3 nucleotides read TGTGCCAGCACCATCTCTGACTATGGCTACACCTTC. Supplemented by reference TRBV2 and TRBJ1-2, the full variable domain reads EPEVTQTPSHQVTQMGQEVILRCVPISNHLYFYWYRQILGQKVEFLVSFYNNEISEKSEIFDDQFSVERPDGSNFTLKIRSTKLEDSAMYFCASTISDYGYTFGSGTRLTVV.

This clonotype was found many times. This chain joins TRBV20-1 and TRBJ1-6; tentatively, D is TRBD1 (5 bases). V dropped 2 bases and J dropped 9 bases, with 14 bases sitting between them. Looked up from germline, CDR1 is DFQATT and CDR2 is SNEGSKA (reference sequence). The CDR3 contains 14 residues. CDR3: CSARQGLVGSPLHF. CDR3 DNA: TGCAGTGCTAGACAGGGCCTGGTTGGTTCACCCCTCCACTTT.

The V and J genes are TRBV5-1 and TRBJ1-2; no clear D gene. V lost 0 bases and J lost 4, with 13 bases in between. The CDR3 length is 15 residues. The germline gives CDR1 SGHRS, CDR2 YFSETQ. CDR3 sequence reads: CASSLVPESRYGYTF. For the CDR3, the DNA is TGCGCCAGCAGCTTGGTGCCGGAAAGCCGCTATGGCTACACCTTC.

By its share, this clonotype is medium-sized. The chain combines TRBV29-1 with TRBJ2-3; D gene unclear. Trimming pared 4 bases from V and 1 base from J, leaving 18 bases between. This CDR3 has 16 residues. Germline V CDR1 and CDR2: SQVTM, ANQGSEA. CDR3: CSVVVSYKRGTDTQYF. The CDR3 coding sequence is TGCAGCGTTGTTGTGTCCTACAAACGGGGCACAGATACGCAGTATTTT.

This clonotype was picked up a small number of times. For the CDR3, the DNA is TGTGCCAGCAGACGAGGACACCCGGCGGTGGAAAACACCATATATTTT. The encoded protein is CASRRGHPAVENTIYF. The V and J genes are TRBV5-4 and TRBJ1-3; D might be TRBD1 (5 bases). Germline V gives CDR1 SGHNT, CDR2 YYREEE (reference sequence). Trimming cost V 5 bases and J 6 bases, with 21 bases left between them. The CDR3 has 16 amino acids. Variable domain in full (rest from reference TRBV5-4 and TRBJ1-3): ETGVTQSPTHLIKTRGQQVTLRCSSQSGHNTVSWYQQALGQGPQFIFQYYREEENGRGNFPPRFSGLQFPNYSSELNVNALELDDSALYLCASRRGHPAVENTIYFGEGSWLTVV.

This clonotype was detected only a few times. The rearrangement uses TRBV20-1 and TRBJ2-5; the match to TRBD1 covers 8 bases. The CDR3 loop spans 12 amino acids. CDR1 is DFQATT and CDR2 is SNEGSKA in the germline V gene (reference sequence). V dropped 4 bases and J dropped 3; count of bases not matched to a gene: 1. The CDR3 sequence is CSATGQEETQYF. The DNA for the CDR3 is TGCAGTGCTACGGGACAGGAAGAGACCCAGTACTTC.

This clonotype was recorded a few times. The chain is built from TRBV7-9 and TRBJ2-5, with D possibly TRBD2 on 6 matching bases. The V end lost 5 bases, the J end lost 5 bases, and 12 bases lay between the germline ends. From germline, CDR1 is SEHNR and CDR2 FQNEAQ (reference sequence). CDR3 length equals 13 residues. The CDR3 reads CASSHGTVETQYF. Written as DNA, the CDR3 is TGTGCCAGCAGCCACGGGACTGTGGAGACCCAGTACTTC. The variable domain in full, with the rest retrieved from reference TRBV7-9 and TRBJ2-5, is DTGVSQNPRHKITKRGQNVTFRCDPISEHNRLYWYRQTLGQGPEFLTYFQNEAQLEKSRLLSDRFSAERPKGSFSTLEIQRTEQGDSAMYLCASSHGTVETQYFGPGTRLLVL.

This chain joins TRBV2 and TRBJ2-5; TRBD2 aligns across 9 bases. The CDR3 contains 15 residues. The germline gives CDR1 SNHLY, CDR2 FYNNEI. The junction had 8 bases not matched to a gene; V was cut back by 6 bases and J by 3 bases. CDR3 DNA sequence: TGTGCCAGCAGACGACTCCCTAGCGGGGAAGAGACCCAGTACTTC. This codes for CASRRLPSGEETQYF.

The V and J genes are TRBV19 and TRBJ1-1; the D gene is possibly TRBD1 (5 bases). The length of the CDR3 is 14 residues. In germline, CDR1 is LNHDA, CDR2 SQIVND (reference sequence). The germline V and J ends were trimmed by 3 bases and 1 base, with 9 bases remaining between them. The CDR3 sequence is CASSIPDRNTEAFF. The CDR3 nucleotides read TGTGCCAGTAGTATTCCCGACAGGAACACTGAAGCTTTCTTT.

The chain joins TRBV12-5 to TRBJ1-2, with TRBD1 matching 9 bases. This CDR3 has 15 amino acids. V was clipped by 4 bases and J by 5 bases; unmatched bases: 8. Germline values: CDR1 LGHNT, CDR2 FRNRAP. CDR3 residues: CASGSPGQGEYGYTF. Written as DNA, the CDR3 is TGTGCTAGTGGTTCCCCGGGACAGGGCGAATATGGCTACACCTTC.

This clonotype was found a few times. For the CDR3, the DNA is TGTGCTAGTGGTTTGGGCACAGGGGAAGGCTACACCTTC. Its translation is CASGLGTGEGYTF. The V gene is TRBV12-5, the J gene TRBJ1-2; 7 bases match TRBD1. Germline V gene data show CDR1 as LGHNT and CDR2 as FRNRAP. The CDR3 spans 13 residues. The ends lost 1 base at V and 8 bases at J; junction bases unmatched: 4.

This clonotype has a handful of counts. The chain uses TRBV6-4 and TRBJ2-3, with D tentatively TRBD1 (5 bases). There are 16 residues in the CDR3. V was clipped by 2 bases and J by 0 bases, with 12 bases between them. Per the germline V gene, CDR1 is MRHNA and CDR2 is SNTAGT. The CDR3, as DNA: TGTGCCAGCAGTGACCTTCAGGGTACTAGCACAGATACGCAGTATTTT. Amino acids: CASSDLQGTSTDTQYF.

This clonotype has just a few counts. The DNA is omitted, as the CDR3 cannot be located on it reliably, and the CDR3 follows TCRdb's listing. CDR3 sequence reads: CASSSLFGPGTGELFF. The rearrangement uses TRBV4-1 and TRBJ2-2; the table's D gene call, TRBD2, was not cross checked with the DNA. Germline values: CDR1 MGHRA, CDR2 YSYEKL. The CDR3 extends over 16 residues, inclusive of both ends.

This clonotype was observed at least ten times. This chain joins TRBV12-3 or TRBV12-4 and TRBJ1-2; D is perhaps TRBD1 (5 bases). The CDR3 spans 12 residues. With 6 bases removed from V and 4 bases from J, the gap between germline ends came to 9 bases. The chain's CDR3 is CASSDSRYGYTF. CDR3 DNA: TGTGCCAGCAGCGACAGCCGCTATGGCTACACCTTC.

This clonotype was seen ten or more times. The chain has TRBV27 and TRBJ2-3; D not certain. The germline V gene encodes CDR1 MNHEY and CDR2 SMNVEV (reference sequence). Trimming shortened V by 1 base and J by 2 bases, and 10 bases separated the two germline ends. This CDR3 comprises 15 residues. The CDR3 DNA reads as TGTGCCAGCAGTTTATTGGCGAAGCCCACAGATACGCAGTATTTT. This codes for CASSLLAKPTDTQYF.

This clonotype was counted at least ten times. V usage is TRBV28 and J usage is TRBJ2-2; D is perhaps TRBD2 (5 bases). CDR1 MDHEN and CDR2 SYDVKM come from the germline V gene. V was trimmed by 2 bases and J by 6 bases, leaving 22 bases between them. The CDR3 is 18 residues long. CDR3 DNA: TGTGCCAGCAGTTTACGGGGAACCTTAACGAGTATGTCCGGGGAGCTGTTTTTT. Translating it yields CASSLRGTLTSMSGELFF.

This clonotype came up a few times. The gene calls are TRBV5-1 and TRBJ1-1, with TRBD1 as a possible D gene (5 bases). V lost 4 bases and J lost 2, with 9 bases in between. The CDR3 has 13 amino acids. CDR1 and CDR2 (germline): SGHRS, YFSETQ. CDR3 loop: CASSPQGNTEAFF. The DNA for the CDR3 is TGCGCCAGCAGCCCGCAGGGAAACACTGAAGCTTTCTTT.

V and J are TRBV30 and TRBJ2-2; D is ambiguous. The CDR3 has 13 residues. Germline CDR1 is GTSNPN and CDR2 is SVGIG (reference sequence). V was trimmed by 2 bases and J by 6 bases, leaving 10 bases between them. CDR3 nucleotides: TGTGCCTGGAGTCTGTCGGGTCCCGGGGAGCTGTTTTTT. It translates to CAWSLSGPGELFF.